The 14 T cell receptor beta chains in this list originate from one sample, sequenced in a study of blood T cell repertoires in COVID-19. Here immunoSEQ multiplex PCR was the method, and the copy in TCRdb shows in-frame clones only, minus some. The data contain hundreds of thousands of clones, roughly 87% of them singletons. The sample taken for sequencing was PBMCs or T cells enriched from blood (not recorded which). These receptors were obtained from a young woman who had recovered from COVID-19.

The CDR3 DNA reads as TGTGCCAGCGTCCAAACCGGACAGGGCACAGATACGCAGTATTTT. Translating gives CASVQTGQGTDTQYF. The rearrangement joins TRBV28 to TRBJ2-3; 7 bases fit TRBD1. Germline V gives CDR1 MDHEN, CDR2 SYDVKM. Trimming took 8 bases from V and 1 from J; bases not matched to a gene: 9. The CDR3 has 15 amino acids.

CDR3 bases: TGCAGCGTCGCCCGCCAGGGCAGGGACTATGGCTACACCTTC. Translating it yields CSVARQGRDYGYTF. The chain uses TRBV29-1 and TRBJ1-2, with D perhaps TRBD1 (5 bases). From germline, CDR1 is SQVTM and CDR2 ANQGSEA. V was trimmed by 6 bases and J by 3 bases, leaving 17 bases between them. CDR3 length: 14 residues.

The rearrangement uses TRBV5-1 and TRBJ2-5; D gene uncertain. The CDR3 consists of 13 residues. The ends were cut back, 0 bases at V and 1 base at J, with 4 bases in the middle. Per the germline V gene, CDR1 is SGHRS and CDR2 is YFSETQ. The CDR3 here is CASSLELQETQYF. CDR3 nucleotide sequence: TGCGCCAGCAGCTTGGAGCTCCAAGAGACCCAGTACTTC.

The chain employs TRBV5-4 and TRBJ2-7, with D possibly matching TRBD1 (6 bases). The germline V gene encodes CDR1 SGHNT and CDR2 YYREEE (reference sequence). The CDR3 is made up of 14 amino acids. Trimming took off 4 bases at V and 1 base at J, with 12 bases between the two ends. CDR3: CASSPWTESYEQYF. The CDR3 bases are TGTGCCAGCAGCCCCTGGACAGAATCCTACGAGCAGTACTTC.

The chain uses TRBV19 and TRBJ1-5; D is undetermined. The CDR3 length is 15 residues. The germline V gene has CDR1 LNHDA and CDR2 SQIVND (reference sequence). The V end was cut by 6 bases, the J end by 4 bases, with 16 bases between. CDR3 nucleotide sequence: TGTGCCAGTAGCCCATCCAGGTTCGGAAATCAGCCCCAGCATTTT. Translation gives CASSPSRFGNQPQHF.

The chain uses TRBV9 and TRBJ2-2, with TRBD2 identical over 7 bases. The CDR3 totals 16 residues. CDR1 and CDR2 from the germline V gene are SGDLS and YYNGEE. With V trimmed by 0 bases and J by 5 bases, 7 bases remained unmatched. The CDR3 loop is CASSVATSAGTGELFF. In DNA, the CDR3 is TGTGCCAGCAGCGTAGCTACTAGCGCGGGAACCGGGGAGCTGTTTTTT.

The chain uses TRBV30 and TRBJ1-5; possible D gene TRBD1, 5 bases. This CDR3 region has 12 residues. V was shortened by 2 bases and J by 7 bases, with 9 bases between the two germline ends. CDR1 and CDR2 (germline): GTSNPN, SVGIG (reference sequence). The CDR3 loop is CAWSLQGQPQHF. Written as DNA, the CDR3 is TGTGCCTGGAGTCTGCAGGGACAGCCCCAGCATTTT.

A single count supports this clone. This chain connects TRBV28 to TRBJ2-3, with a tentative D call TRBD2 (6 bases). The CDR3 runs to 17 residues. Trimming pared 3 bases from V and 0 bases from J, leaving 16 bases between. Germline assignment: CDR1 MDHEN and CDR2 SYDVKM. CDR3 residues: CASSFTPVGTSTDTQYF. The DNA for the CDR3 is TGTGCCAGCAGTTTCACCCCGGTAGGGACTAGCACAGATACGCAGTATTTT.

This chain connects TRBV10-1 to TRBJ2-5; 11 nucleotides match TRBD1. Per germline, CDR1 WNHNN and CDR2 SYGVQD (reference sequence). The CDR3 is 15 residues long. The junction had 3 bases not matched to a gene; V was cut back by 1 base and J by 5 bases. CDR3 residues: CASSEWTGGWETQYF. CDR3 DNA: TGCGCCAGCAGTGAGTGGACAGGGGGCTGGGAGACCCAGTACTTC.

This chain joins TRBV19 and TRBJ1-6; 9 nucleotides agree with TRBD1. Trimming at V came to 2 bases and at J to 10 bases, leaving 12 bases not matched to a gene. CDR3 size: 17 residues. The V gene's germline CDR1 is LNHDA and CDR2 SQIVND (reference sequence). The CDR3 spells CASSIRTHGTGSSPLHF. For the CDR3, the DNA is TGTGCCAGTAGTATAAGAACTCACGGGACAGGGTCCTCACCCCTCCACTTT.

The chain is built from TRBV12-5 and TRBJ1-1, with D hard to call. Germline V gene lookup returns CDR1 LGHNT and CDR2 FRNRAP. Trimming pared 0 bases from V and 0 bases from J, leaving 8 bases between. The CDR3 has 15 amino acids. CDR3 protein: CASGLVLGMNTEAFF. As DNA, the CDR3 is TGTGCTAGTGGTTTGGTACTAGGGATGAACACTGAAGCTTTCTTT.

V gene TRBV5-4 combines with J gene TRBJ2-3; possible D gene TRBD2, 6 bases. CDR3 length equals 14 residues. CDR1 is SGHNT, CDR2 YYREEE, per germline (reference sequence). Between the trimmed V and J ends, which lost 0 bases and 4 bases, there was a span of 9 bases. CDR3: CASSLAGEPDTQYF. The DNA for the CDR3 is TGTGCCAGCAGCTTGGCGGGGGAGCCAGATACGCAGTATTTT.

The rearrangement links TRBV28 to TRBJ2-7; a possible D gene is TRBD1 (5 bases). CDR3 size: 17 residues. Germline CDR1 and CDR2: MDHEN and SYDVKM. V dropped 6 bases and J dropped 2 bases, with 23 bases sitting between them. The CDR3 coding sequence is TGTGCCAGCAGCGCCGTATTATGGCAGGGCGGAACCTACGAGCAGTACTTC. This sequence encodes CASSAVLWQGGTYEQYF.

CDR3 sequence reads: CASSLQVSGNTIYF. DNA of the CDR3: TGCGCCAGCAGCTTACAGGTCTCTGGAAACACCATATATTTT. This chain joins TRBV5-1 and TRBJ1-3; TRBD1 is a possible D gene (5 bases). V was cut by 2 bases and J by 0 bases, with 6 bases left in between. CDR3 length: 14 residues. The germline CDR1 and CDR2 sequences are SGHRS and YFSETQ.